This record looks at one TCR beta chain sequence and its context. Antigen unknown. The CDR3 contains 13 residues. Germline CDR1 and CDR2: SQVTM and ANQGSEA. V lost 7 bases to trimming and J lost 5 bases; unmatched junction nucleotides: 10. One entry per CDR3 protein results from TCRdb running MiXCR on the RT-PCR reads. In the table there are around 500,000 distinct CDR3 sequences, approximately 11% of which are singletons. The entry originates in a study of response to subunit inactivated influenza vaccine. Study observations and caveats: The authors suggested that every seasonal influenza vaccination recruits few new T cells.

The rearrangement joins TRBV29-1 to TRBJ2-5, with 7 bases identical to TRBD2. The sequenced sample was PBMCs from blood, obtained roughly 6 weeks after vaccination. The origin of this receptor is a man aged 45 to 65 who received an inactivated influenza vaccine. CDR3 region: CSALPAGVETQYF. Here the CDR3 DNA reads TGCAGCGCCCTCCCTGCGGGGGTTGAGACCCAGTACTTC.